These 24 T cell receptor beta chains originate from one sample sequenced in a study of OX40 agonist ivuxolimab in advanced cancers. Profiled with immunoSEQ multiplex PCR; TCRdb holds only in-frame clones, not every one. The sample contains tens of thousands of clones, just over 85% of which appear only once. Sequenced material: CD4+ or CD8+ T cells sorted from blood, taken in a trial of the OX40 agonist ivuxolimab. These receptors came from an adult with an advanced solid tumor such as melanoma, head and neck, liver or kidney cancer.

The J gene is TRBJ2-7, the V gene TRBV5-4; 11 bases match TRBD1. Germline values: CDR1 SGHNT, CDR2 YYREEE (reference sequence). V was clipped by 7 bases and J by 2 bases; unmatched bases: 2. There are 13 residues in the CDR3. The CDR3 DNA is TGTGCCAGCGGGACAGGGGGTCCCTACGAGCAGTACTTC. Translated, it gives CASGTGGPYEQYF.

CDR3 in DNA: TGTGCCAGCAGCCCAACAGGGGTAGGAGGCTACACCTTC. Translated: CASSPTGVGGYTF. The chain employs TRBV7-2 and TRBJ1-2; 7 bases match TRBD1. The germline CDR1 and CDR2 sequences are SGHTA and FQGNSA. The CDR3 is made up of 13 amino acids. Losses at the gene ends were 5 bases for V and 8 bases for J; bases not matched to a gene: 8. The entire variable domain, with the rest obtained from reference TRBV7-2 and TRBJ1-2, is as follows: GAGVSQSPSNKVTEKGKDVELRCDPISGHTALYWYRQSLGQGLEFLIYFQGNSAPDKSGLPSDRFSAERTGGSVSTLTIQRTQQEDSAVYLCASSPTGVGGYTFGSGTRLTVV.

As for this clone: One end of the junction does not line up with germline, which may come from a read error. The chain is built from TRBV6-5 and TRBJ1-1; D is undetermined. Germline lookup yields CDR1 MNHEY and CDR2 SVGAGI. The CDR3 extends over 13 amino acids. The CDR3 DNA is TGTGCCAGCAGTCTCCGAGGGAACGCTGAAGCTTTCTTT. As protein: CASSLRGNAEAFF.

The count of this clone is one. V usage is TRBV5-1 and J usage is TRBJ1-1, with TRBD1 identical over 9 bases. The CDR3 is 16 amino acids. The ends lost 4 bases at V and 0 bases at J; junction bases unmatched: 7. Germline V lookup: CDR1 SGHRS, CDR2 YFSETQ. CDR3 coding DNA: TGCGCCAGCAGCCCCGGGACAGGGCCCTTGAACACTGAAGCTTTCTTT. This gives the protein CASSPGTGPLNTEAFF.

The CDR3 here is CASSLLVGGELFF. The DNA for the CDR3 is TGTGCCAGCAGCTTACTTGTGGGCGGGGAGCTGTTTTTT. The chain uses TRBV7-3 and TRBJ2-2, with D uncertain. In germline, CDR1 is SGHTA, CDR2 FQGTGA. The CDR3 runs 13 residues. Deletions cut 2 bases from V and 7 bases from J, with 8 bases between.

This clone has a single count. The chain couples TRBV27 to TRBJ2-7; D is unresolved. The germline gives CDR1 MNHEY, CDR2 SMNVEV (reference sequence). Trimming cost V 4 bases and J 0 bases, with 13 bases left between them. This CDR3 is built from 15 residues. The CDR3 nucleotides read TGTGCCAGCAGTTCACGCATCCCCTCCTCCTACGAGCAGTACTTC. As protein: CASSSRIPSSYEQYF.

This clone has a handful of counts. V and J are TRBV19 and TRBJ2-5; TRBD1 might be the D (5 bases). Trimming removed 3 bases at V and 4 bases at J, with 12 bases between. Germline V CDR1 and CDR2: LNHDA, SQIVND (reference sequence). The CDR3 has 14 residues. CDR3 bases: TGTGCCAGTAGTATCTCGGCCCAGGGAGAGACCCAGTACTTC. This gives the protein CASSISAQGETQYF.

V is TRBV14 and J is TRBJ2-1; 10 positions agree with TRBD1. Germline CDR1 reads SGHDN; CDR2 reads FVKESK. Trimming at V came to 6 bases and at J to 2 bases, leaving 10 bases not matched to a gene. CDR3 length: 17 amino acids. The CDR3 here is CASSRGRDRGTYNEQFF. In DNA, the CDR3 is TGTGCCAGCAGTCGGGGAAGGGACAGGGGTACCTACAATGAGCAGTTCTTC.

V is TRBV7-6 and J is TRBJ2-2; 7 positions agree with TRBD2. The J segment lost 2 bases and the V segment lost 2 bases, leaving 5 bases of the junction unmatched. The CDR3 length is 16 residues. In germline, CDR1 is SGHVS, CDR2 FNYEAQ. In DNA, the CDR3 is TGTGCCAGCAGCTTACAAGCGGGATCTAACACCGGGGAGCTGTTTTTT. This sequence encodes CASSLQAGSNTGELFF.

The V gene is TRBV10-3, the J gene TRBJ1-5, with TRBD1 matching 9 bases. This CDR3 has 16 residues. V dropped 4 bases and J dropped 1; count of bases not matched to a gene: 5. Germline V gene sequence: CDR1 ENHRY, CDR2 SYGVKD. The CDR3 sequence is CAISGDREGSNQPQHF. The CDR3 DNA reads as TGTGCCATCAGTGGGGACAGGGAGGGGAGCAATCAGCCCCAGCATTTT.

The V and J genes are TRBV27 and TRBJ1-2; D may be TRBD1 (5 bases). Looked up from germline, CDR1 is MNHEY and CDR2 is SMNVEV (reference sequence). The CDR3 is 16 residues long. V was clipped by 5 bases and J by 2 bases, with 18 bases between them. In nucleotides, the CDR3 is TGTGCCAGCAGTCCCCGGGCGGGGCGATTGAACTATGGCTACACCTTC. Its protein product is CASSPRAGRLNYGYTF.

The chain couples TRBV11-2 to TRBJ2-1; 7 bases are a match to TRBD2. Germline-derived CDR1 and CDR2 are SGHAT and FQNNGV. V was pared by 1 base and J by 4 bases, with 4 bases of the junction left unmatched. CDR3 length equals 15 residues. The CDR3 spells CASSLGEGTYNEQFF. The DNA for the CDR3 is TGTGCCAGCAGCTTAGGGGAGGGTACATACAATGAGCAGTTCTTC.

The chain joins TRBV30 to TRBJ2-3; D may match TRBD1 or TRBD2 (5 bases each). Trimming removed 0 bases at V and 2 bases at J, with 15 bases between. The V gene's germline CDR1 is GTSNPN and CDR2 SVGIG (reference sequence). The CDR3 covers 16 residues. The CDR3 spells CAWSVRGGDNTDTQYF. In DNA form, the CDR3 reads TGTGCCTGGAGTGTACGGGGCGGAGATAACACAGATACGCAGTATTTT.

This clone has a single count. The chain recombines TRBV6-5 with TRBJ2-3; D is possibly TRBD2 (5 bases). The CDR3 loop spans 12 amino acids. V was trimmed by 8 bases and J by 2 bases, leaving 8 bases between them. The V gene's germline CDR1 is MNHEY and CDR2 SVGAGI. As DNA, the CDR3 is TGTGCCAGCGGGAGTAACACAGATACGCAGTATTTT. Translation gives CASGSNTDTQYF.

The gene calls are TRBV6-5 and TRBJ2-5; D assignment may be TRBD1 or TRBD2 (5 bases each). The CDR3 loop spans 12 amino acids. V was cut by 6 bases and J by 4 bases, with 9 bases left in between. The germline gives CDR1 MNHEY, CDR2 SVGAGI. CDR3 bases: TGTGCCAGCAGACGGGACCTAGAGACCCAGTACTTC. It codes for CASRRDLETQYF.

The CDR3 loop reads CASSQEGTGSNEKLFF. The CDR3, as DNA: TGTGCCAGCAGCCAAGAGGGAACAGGGAGTAATGAAAAACTGTTTTTT. V and J are TRBV4-2 and TRBJ1-4; a possible D gene is TRBD1 (6 bases). CDR1 and CDR2 from the germline V gene are LGHNA and YNFKEQ. Trimming took off 0 bases at V and 4 bases at J, with 12 bases between the two ends. The CDR3 contains 16 residues.

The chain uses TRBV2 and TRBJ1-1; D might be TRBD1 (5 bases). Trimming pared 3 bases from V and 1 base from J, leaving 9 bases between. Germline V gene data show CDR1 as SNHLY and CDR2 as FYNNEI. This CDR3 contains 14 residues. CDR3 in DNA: TGTGCCAGCAGTGAGCGGGGGGGGAACACTGAAGCTTTCTTT. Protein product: CASSERGGNTEAFF.

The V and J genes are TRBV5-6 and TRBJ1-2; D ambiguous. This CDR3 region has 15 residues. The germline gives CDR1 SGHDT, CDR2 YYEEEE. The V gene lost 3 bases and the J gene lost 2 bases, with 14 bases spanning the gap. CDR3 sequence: CASSWVGRSNYGYTF. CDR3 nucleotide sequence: TGTGCCAGCAGCTGGGTCGGACGGTCCAACTATGGCTACACCTTC. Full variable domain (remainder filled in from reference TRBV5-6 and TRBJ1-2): DAGVTQSPTHLIKTRGQQVTLRCSPKSGHDTVSWYQQALGQGPQFIFQYYEEEERQRGNFPDRFSGHQFPNYSSELNVNALLLGDSALYLCASSWVGRSNYGYTFGSGTRLTVV.

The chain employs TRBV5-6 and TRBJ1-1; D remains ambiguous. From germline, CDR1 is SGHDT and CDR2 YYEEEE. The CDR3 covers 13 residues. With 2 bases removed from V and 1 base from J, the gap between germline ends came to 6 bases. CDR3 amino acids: CASSFGGNTEAFF. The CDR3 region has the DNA TGTGCCAGCAGCTTCGGAGGGAACACTGAAGCTTTCTTT.

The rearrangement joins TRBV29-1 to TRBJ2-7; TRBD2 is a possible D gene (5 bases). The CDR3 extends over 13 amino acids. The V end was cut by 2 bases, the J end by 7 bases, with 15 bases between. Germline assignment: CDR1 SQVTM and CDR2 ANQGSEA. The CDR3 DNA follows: TGCAGCGTTGAACGAGGGAATGCTTTAGAGCAGTACTTC. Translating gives CSVERGNALEQYF.

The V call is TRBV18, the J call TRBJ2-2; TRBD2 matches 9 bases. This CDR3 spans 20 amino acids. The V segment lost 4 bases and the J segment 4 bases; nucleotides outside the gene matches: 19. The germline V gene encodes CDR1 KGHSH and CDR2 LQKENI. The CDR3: CASSRFSGGPISTGTGELFF. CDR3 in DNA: TGTGCCAGCTCACGGTTTAGCGGGGGCCCAATTTCGACGGGCACCGGGGAGCTGTTTTTT.

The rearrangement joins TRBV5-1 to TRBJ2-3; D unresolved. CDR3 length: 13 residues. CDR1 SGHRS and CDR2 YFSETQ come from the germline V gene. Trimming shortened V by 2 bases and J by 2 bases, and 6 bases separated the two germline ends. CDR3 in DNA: TGCGCCAGCAGCTTCCCAGCCACAGATACGCAGTATTTT. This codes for CASSFPATDTQYF. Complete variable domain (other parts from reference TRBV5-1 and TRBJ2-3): KAGVTQTPRYLIKTRGQQVTLSCSPISGHRSVSWYQQTPGQGLQFLFEYFSETQRNKGNFPGRFSGRQFSNSRSEMNVSTLELGDSALYLCASSFPATDTQYFGPGTRLTVL.

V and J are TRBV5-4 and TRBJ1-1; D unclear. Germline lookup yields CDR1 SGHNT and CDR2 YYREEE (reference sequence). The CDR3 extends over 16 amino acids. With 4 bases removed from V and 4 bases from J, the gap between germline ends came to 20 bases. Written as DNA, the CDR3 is TGTGCCAGCAGCATACCCTCCGCGTCGGGGAGCACTGAAGCTTTCTTT. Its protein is CASSIPSASGSTEAFF.

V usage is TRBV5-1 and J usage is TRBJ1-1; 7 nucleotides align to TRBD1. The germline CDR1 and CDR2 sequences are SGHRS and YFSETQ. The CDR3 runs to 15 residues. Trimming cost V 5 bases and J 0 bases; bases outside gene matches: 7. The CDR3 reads CASRPPDRLNTEAFF. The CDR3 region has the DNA TGCGCCAGCAGGCCCCCGGACAGGTTGAACACTGAAGCTTTCTTT.